This T cell receptor (beta chain) is from a study of monozygotic twins with inflammatory bowel disease. Findings and caveats of the study: IBD patients shared fewer clonotypes with others than healthy twins, especially with disease activity.

The germline V gene encodes CDR1 SNHLY and CDR2 FYNNEI. The CDR3 has 13 amino acids. On this clonotype: The target antigen is unknown.

The cDNA of both the TCRalpha and TCRbeta chains was subjected to two nested PCRs of approximately 16 and 10 cycles. For each CDR3 protein, TCRdb gives one entry from its re-call of the 5' RACE reads, without DNA. Here the sample table reports 400,000 to 500,000 distinct CDR3 sequences. Input material: blood. The V gene is TRBV2, the J gene TRBJ2-1. This TCR derives from a human donor with ulcerative colitis or Crohn's disease, or a healthy co-twin of an affected twin (not recorded which). This CDR3 is CASREGLLNEQFF. The complete variable domain, with remaining parts taken from reference TRBV2 and TRBJ2-1, reads EPEVTQTPSHQVTQMGQEVILRCVPISNHLYFYWYRQILGQKVEFLVSFYNNEISEKSEIFDDQFSVERPDGSNFTLKIRSTKLEDSAMYFCASREGLLNEQFFGPGTRLTVL.